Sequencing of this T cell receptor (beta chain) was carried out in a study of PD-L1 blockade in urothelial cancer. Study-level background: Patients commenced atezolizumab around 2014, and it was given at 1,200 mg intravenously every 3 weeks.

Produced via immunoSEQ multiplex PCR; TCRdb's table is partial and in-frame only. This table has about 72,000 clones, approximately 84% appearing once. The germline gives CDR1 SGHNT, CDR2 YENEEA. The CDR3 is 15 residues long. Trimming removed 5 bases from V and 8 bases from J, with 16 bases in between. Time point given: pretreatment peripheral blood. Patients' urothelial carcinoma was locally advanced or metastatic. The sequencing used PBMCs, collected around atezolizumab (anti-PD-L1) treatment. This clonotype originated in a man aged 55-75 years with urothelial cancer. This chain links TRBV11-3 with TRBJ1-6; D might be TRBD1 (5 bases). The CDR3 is CASSLDGGVDSPLHF. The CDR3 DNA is TGTGCCAGCAGCCTGGATGGGGGGGTTGATTCACCCCTCCACTTT.